Below are 24 T cell receptor beta chains sequenced from a single sample in a study of cytomegalovirus exposure and HLA in healthy donors. The PCR contained 60 Vbeta and 13 Jbeta primers. The repertoire was sequenced with immunoSEQ multiplex PCR; TCRdb's copy has only in-frame clones and lacks some. The sample includes about 160,000 clones, about 85% of them seen just once. The sample consisted of PBMCs. These receptors originate from a man aged 45-65 years in good health and CMV-seropositive.

This chain joins TRBV7-6 and TRBJ2-2; 7 bases agree with TRBD1. This CDR3 comprises 15 residues. The V gene end was trimmed by 3 bases and the J gene end by 2 bases; junction bases not matched to a gene: 3. Germline V gene data show CDR1 as SGHVS and CDR2 as FNYEAQ. CDR3 residues: CASSLRQGNTGELFF. The CDR3 DNA is TGTGCCAGCAGCTTGAGACAGGGCAACACCGGGGAGCTGTTTTTT.

V usage is TRBV5-6 and J usage is TRBJ2-2; 9 bases are a match to TRBD1. CDR1 and CDR2 from the germline V gene are SGHDT and YYEEEE. With 3 bases clipped from V and 3 bases from J, the junction kept 12 bases outside the gene matches. This CDR3 region has 18 residues. CDR3 loop: CASSYKQTGTGHTGELFF. The DNA of the CDR3 is TGTGCCAGCAGCTATAAACAGACCGGGACAGGGCACACCGGGGAGCTGTTTTTT.

CDR3 nucleotide sequence: TGTGCCAGCAGCCGGACTAGCGGGACTACAAACTACGAGCAGTACTTC. Encoded protein: CASSRTSGTTNYEQYF. The chain has TRBV4-2 and TRBJ2-5, with 12 bases fitting TRBD2. Near its end, the DNA agrees better with TRBJ2-7, so the J call may be wrong. This CDR3 is 16 amino acids long. CDR1 is LGHNA and CDR2 is YNFKEQ in the germline V gene.

The chain couples TRBV5-1 to TRBJ2-7; weak D call: TRBD2 (5 bases). CDR1 is SGHRS, CDR2 YFSETQ, per germline. V dropped 4 bases and J dropped 0 bases, with 8 bases sitting between them. The CDR3 is 13 residues long. The CDR3 DNA reads TGCGCCAGCAGCGACGGACTCTCCTACGAGCAGTACTTC. It specifies CASSDGLSYEQYF.

The chain is built from TRBV5-1 and TRBJ2-2; TRBD1 matches at 10 bases. This CDR3 comprises 16 residues. J lost 4 bases, V lost 2 bases, and 5 bases had no gene match. Germline V gene sequence: CDR1 SGHRS, CDR2 YFSETQ. CDR3 in amino acids: CASSFWGQGPTGELFF. DNA for the CDR3: TGCGCCAGCAGCTTTTGGGGACAGGGGCCCACCGGGGAGCTGTTTTTT.

The chain recombines TRBV10-2 with TRBJ2-3; TRBD2 is a possible D gene (6 bases). CDR1 WSHSY and CDR2 SAAADI come from the germline V gene. The CDR3 is 15 amino acids. Trimming took 2 bases from V and 4 from J, leaving 13 bases between them. The CDR3 nucleotides are TGCGCCAGCAGTGAGGAACTAGCATTCGCAGATACGCAGTATTTT. It specifies CASSEELAFADTQYF.

Notes on this clone: The same CDR3 is also encoded by other DNA sequences in this sample. V is TRBV5-1 and J is TRBJ2-7; D possibly corresponds to TRBD1 (5 bases). The CDR3 length is 15 residues. CDR1 is SGHRS, CDR2 YFSETQ, per germline. The V end was cut by 3 bases, the J end by 2 bases, with 15 bases between. CDR3 coding DNA: TGCGCCAGCAGCTCATCCCCGACAGAGACCTACGAGCAGTACTTC. Amino acids: CASSSSPTETYEQYF.

The rearrangement uses TRBV5-6 and TRBJ1-3; 9 nucleotides agree with TRBD1. Per the germline V gene, CDR1 is SGHDT and CDR2 is YYEEEE. This CDR3 spans 16 amino acids. With V trimmed by 1 base and J by 4 bases, 6 bases remained unmatched. The CDR3 DNA is TGTGCCAGCAGCTTGCCGGGACAGGGCTGGGGAAACACCATATATTTT. This gives the protein CASSLPGQGWGNTIYF.

The CDR3 region has the DNA TGTGCCAGCAGCGTGAGCTTGGGAAACACCATATATTTT. Translated: CASSVSLGNTIYF. V usage is TRBV11-2 and J usage is TRBJ1-3, with D unclear. V shed 5 bases and J shed 4 bases, with 9 bases lying between them. The CDR3 is made up of 13 amino acids. CDR1 is SGHAT and CDR2 is FQNNGV in the germline V gene.

The V call is TRBV5-8, the J call TRBJ1-1, with D uncertain. CDR3 length: 14 residues. Germline V gives CDR1 SGHTS, CDR2 YDEGEE. V gave up 2 bases and J gave up 2 bases, with 10 bases separating them. The CDR3 region is CASSFPGGNTEAFF. The CDR3 DNA follows: TGTGCCAGCAGCTTTCCGGGAGGTAACACTGAAGCTTTCTTT.

This clone was observed once. The chain joins TRBV6-1 to TRBJ1-2; no reliable D call. Trimming took off 0 bases at V and 9 bases at J, with 8 bases between the two ends. This CDR3 has 12 amino acids. Germline V gene lookup returns CDR1 MNHNS and CDR2 SASEGT. CDR3 coding DNA: TGTGCCAGCAGTGAAGCGGAGGGTAGCTACACCTTC. It translates to CASSEAEGSYTF.

CDR3 sequence: CASSWAQETQYF. DNA of the CDR3: TGTGCCAGCAGCTGGGCCCAAGAGACCCAGTACTTC. This chain joins TRBV7-2 and TRBJ2-5; D remains ambiguous. Trimming took 4 bases from V and 1 from J, leaving 4 bases between them. The CDR3 consists of 12 residues. Germline-derived CDR1 and CDR2 are SGHTA and FQGNSA.

The genes are TRBV28 and TRBJ2-1; TRBD1 agrees at 7 bases. Per the germline V gene, CDR1 is MDHEN and CDR2 is SYDVKM. V lost 5 bases to trimming and J lost 4 bases; unmatched junction nucleotides: 11. This CDR3 is 16 amino acids long. DNA of the CDR3: TGTGCCAGCAGTCATTACTCTCCGGGACAGTACAATGAGCAGTTCTTC. Its protein is CASSHYSPGQYNEQFF. The entire variable domain, with the rest obtained from reference TRBV28 and TRBJ2-1, is as follows: DVKVTQSSRYLVKRTGEKVFLECVQDMDHENMFWYRQDPGLGLRLIYFSYDVKMKEKGDIPEGYSVSREKKERFSLILESASTNQTSMYLCASSHYSPGQYNEQFFGPGTRLTVL.

The chain has TRBV11-2 and TRBJ2-5; D unclear. Germline V gene lookup returns CDR1 SGHAT and CDR2 FQNNGV. V was cut by 3 bases and J by 2 bases, with 7 bases left in between. This CDR3 is 13 amino acids long. The CDR3 loop is CASSLTVQETQYF. CDR3 nucleotide sequence: TGTGCCAGCAGCTTGACTGTTCAAGAGACCCAGTACTTC.

The count of this clone is one. The J gene is TRBJ1-2, the V gene TRBV6-5; D possibly corresponds to TRBD1 (5 bases). The CDR3 is 13 amino acids. The germline V gene encodes CDR1 MNHEY and CDR2 SVGAGI. Trimming removed 10 bases at V and 1 base at J, with 13 bases between. CDR3 bases: TGTGCCACAGGAGGGACGGATAACTATGGCTACACCTTC. Amino acids: CATGGTDNYGYTF.

The genes are TRBV10-3 and TRBJ2-1; maybe TRBD1 (6 bases). Germline loops: CDR1 ENHRY, CDR2 SYGVKD. V gave up 6 bases and J gave up 3 bases, with 24 bases separating them. This CDR3 has 18 residues. As DNA, the CDR3 is TGTGCCATCAGAGCAGACAATTTAGGGGGAGACCTCTACAATGAGCAGTTCTTC. It codes for CAIRADNLGGDLYNEQFF.

This chain joins TRBV7-2 and TRBJ2-7, with D maybe TRBD1 (6 bases). CDR3 length equals 15 residues. Germline-derived CDR1 and CDR2 are SGHTA and FQGNSA. V was shortened by 5 bases and J by 9 bases, with 23 bases between the two germline ends. This CDR3 reads CASSLLGQGTSWQYF. The CDR3 bases are TGTGCCAGCAGCCTTTTGGGACAAGGGACAAGCTGGCAGTACTTC. Drawing the rest from reference TRBV7-2 and TRBJ2-7, the complete variable domain is GAGVSQSPSNKVTEKGKDVELRCDPISGHTALYWYRQSLGQGLEFLIYFQGNSAPDKSGLPSDRFSAERTGGSVSTLTIQRTQQEDSAVYLCASSLLGQGTSWQYFGPGTRLTVT.

The chain couples TRBV29-1 to TRBJ2-5; 7 bases line up with TRBD2. Germline V gene data show CDR1 as SQVTM and CDR2 as ANQGSEA. The CDR3 spans 15 residues. With 5 bases clipped from V and 1 base from J, the junction kept 10 bases outside the gene matches. CDR3 sequence reads: CSVQARGRVQETQYF. In nucleotides, the CDR3 is TGCAGCGTTCAGGCGCGGGGGAGGGTCCAAGAGACCCAGTACTTC. Full variable domain (outside the CDR3, taken from reference TRBV29-1 and TRBJ2-5): SAVISQKPSRDICQRGTSLTIQCQVDSQVTMMFWYRQQPGQSLTLIATANQGSEATYESGFVIDKFPISRPNLTFSTLTVSNMSPEDSSIYLCSVQARGRVQETQYFGPGTRLLVL.

V and J are TRBV28 and TRBJ1-4, with D maybe TRBD1 (5 bases). CDR3 length: 13 amino acids. CDR1 MDHEN and CDR2 SYDVKM come from the germline V gene. The germline V and J ends were trimmed by 8 bases and 5 bases, with 12 bases remaining between them. For the CDR3, the DNA is TGTGCCAGCCAGACAGCTACGAATGAAAAACTGTTTTTT. Its translation is CASQTATNEKLFF.

The CDR3 is CAISEGRNTEAFF. The CDR3 DNA follows: TGTGCCATCAGTGAGGGCAGAAACACTGAAGCTTTCTTT. The chain combines TRBV10-3 with TRBJ1-1; unclear D gene. V was cut by 2 bases and J by 2 bases, with 6 bases left in between. The CDR3 runs to 13 residues. Looked up from germline, CDR1 is ENHRY and CDR2 is SYGVKD.

The rearrangement uses TRBV30 and TRBJ1-2, with a possible D match to TRBD1 (5 bases). This CDR3 has 13 residues. V lost 3 bases and J 8 bases, leaving 16 bases between the germline ends. The germline CDR1 and CDR2 sequences are GTSNPN and SVGIG (reference sequence). The CDR3 DNA is TGTGCCTGGAGGTCGGGGGATGTTGGCGGCTACACCTTC. Residues: CAWRSGDVGGYTF.

V gene TRBV7-2 combines with J gene TRBJ1-5; D may be TRBD1 (5 bases). The CDR3 is made up of 14 amino acids. From germline, CDR1 is SGHTA and CDR2 FQGNSA. Trimming left V 2 bases short and J 5 bases short, with 10 bases between. CDR3 in DNA: TGTGCCAGCAGCTTAATATCGGGGGATCAGCCCCAGCATTTT. The encoded protein is CASSLISGDQPQHF.

In its sample, this clone was seen a few times. The chain uses TRBV6-5 and TRBJ1-4; TRBD1 aligns across 8 bases. Germline V gene lookup returns CDR1 MNHEY and CDR2 SVGAGI. After removal of 3 bases from V and 5 bases from J, the junction contained 5 bases not matched to a gene. There are 15 residues in the CDR3. CDR3 in amino acids: CASSYGTGANEKLFF. Here the CDR3 DNA reads TGTGCCAGCAGTTATGGGACAGGTGCGAATGAAAAACTGTTTTTT.

The chain carries TRBV28 and TRBJ2-1; a weak D match, TRBD1 (5 bases). Germline V lookup: CDR1 MDHEN, CDR2 SYDVKM. The V and J ends lost 3 bases and 7 bases respectively, with 22 bases between them. This CDR3 is 17 amino acids long. CDR3 protein: CASSFPTTAGLSNEQFF. The CDR3 coding sequence is TGTGCCAGCAGTTTCCCCACGACAGCAGGGTTATCAAATGAGCAGTTCTTC.